This TCR beta chain appears in the sequencing data of a study of cytomegalovirus exposure and HLA in healthy donors. PCR primers comprised 60 Vbeta and 13 Jbeta primers. TCRdb's table, derived via immunoSEQ multiplex PCR, lists solely in-frame clones and lacks some. This sample yields some 120,000 clones, of which 75% to 85% are seen a single time; over 9% belongs to the top ten. From germline, CDR1 is SNHLY and CDR2 FYNNEI. V lost 4 bases, J lost 0 bases, and 10 bases lay in between. This CDR3 is built from 14 residues. Sequenced input: PBMCs. V and J are TRBV2 and TRBJ2-7; D is ambiguous. The TCR comes from a male donor in good health and CMV-seropositive. The CDR3 sequence: CASSAAGSSYEQYF. Written as DNA, the CDR3 is TGTGCCAGCAGTGCGGCAGGCTCCTCCTACGAGCAGTACTTC. Together with reference TRBV2 and TRBJ2-7, the CDR3 gives the full variable domain: EPEVTQTPSHQVTQMGQEVILRCVPISNHLYFYWYRQILGQKVEFLVSFYNNEISEKSEIFDDQFSVERPDGSNFTLKIRSTKLEDSAMYFCASSAAGSSYEQYFGPGTRLTVT.